Listed below are T cell receptor beta chains from one sample, sequenced in a study of cytomegalovirus exposure and HLA in healthy donors. Clones were sequenced by immunoSEQ multiplex PCR, and TCRdb holds only the in-frame ones, with some missing. The data contain approximately 280,000 clones, around 89% of them singletons. Input material: PBMCs. Receptors were obtained from a woman aged 18-35 years in good health and CMV-seronegative. CDR3s include the opening cysteine and the closing phenylalanine or tryptophan. Fields, in order: V gene, D gene, clone size, J gene, CDR3 DNA, CDR3 protein. The D gene is left open where the match is weak. Clone size appears in some rows only: once, few, many, or a class for an expanded clone.

v_call: TRBV6-5
d_call: NA
clone_size: NA
j_call: TRBJ1-1
cdr3_nt: TGTGCCAGCAGTTACGGGAGGACTGAAGCTTTCTTT
cdr3_aa: CASSYGRTEAFF

v_call: TRBV30
d_call: TRBD2
clone_size: NA
j_call: TRBJ2-1
cdr3_nt: TGTGCCTGGAGTGTAGCGGGAGCCCCCAATGAGCAGTTCTTC
cdr3_aa: CAWSVAGAPNEQFF

v_call: TRBV11-2
d_call: NA
clone_size: NA
j_call: TRBJ2-7
cdr3_nt: TGTGCCAGCAGCTTAGATCGGTGGCAGGGGGGCGAGCAGTACTTC
cdr3_aa: CASSLDRWQGGEQYF

v_call: TRBV4-3
d_call: TRBD1
clone_size: NA
j_call: TRBJ1-1
cdr3_nt: TGCGCCAGCAGCCAAGAGGACAGGACGAACACTGAAGCTTTCTTT
cdr3_aa: CASSQEDRTNTEAFF

v_call: TRBV19
d_call: TRBD2
clone_size: few
j_call: TRBJ2-1
cdr3_nt: TGTGCCAGCAAAGAAATAGCGGGATTCAATGAGCAGTTCTTC
cdr3_aa: CASKEIAGFNEQFF

v_call: TRBV27
d_call: TRBD1
clone_size: few
j_call: TRBJ1-6
cdr3_nt: TGTGCCAGCAGTCCCATAGACAGGGATAATTCACCCCTCCACTTT
cdr3_aa: CASSPIDRDNSPLHF

v_call: TRBV12-5
d_call: NA
clone_size: NA
j_call: TRBJ2-2
cdr3_nt: TGTGCTAGTGGTAGCATCCTAGAAACCTGGGAGCTGTTTTTT
cdr3_aa: CASGSILETWELFF

v_call: TRBV27
d_call: TRBD1
clone_size: NA
j_call: TRBJ1-1
cdr3_nt: TGTGCCAGCAGTCCACCGACAGGGGGCTCTGAAGCTTTCTTT
cdr3_aa: CASSPPTGGSEAFF

v_call: TRBV4-1
d_call: NA
clone_size: NA
j_call: TRBJ1-1
cdr3_nt: TGCGCCAGCAGCCAAGTGCGGAACACTGAAGCTTTCTTT
cdr3_aa: CASSQVRNTEAFF

v_call: TRBV7-9
d_call: NA
clone_size: NA
j_call: TRBJ2-7
cdr3_nt: TGTGCCAGCAGCTTAGGCGGGGTTACGGTGCAGTACTTC
cdr3_aa: CASSLGGVTVQYF

v_call: TRBV5-1
d_call: NA
clone_size: NA
j_call: TRBJ2-5
cdr3_nt: TGCGCCAGCAGCTCTGGGACTGCGGAGACCCAGTACTTC
cdr3_aa: CASSSGTAETQYF

v_call: TRBV7-8
d_call: NA
clone_size: NA
j_call: TRBJ1-2
cdr3_nt: TGTGCCAGCAGCCTCAGGAGAGGACAACGAGATGGCTACACCTTC
cdr3_aa: CASSLRRGQRDGYTF

v_call: TRBV5-1
d_call: NA
clone_size: NA
j_call: TRBJ1-1
cdr3_nt: TGCGCCAGCAACGGGGGGCTCATGAACACTGAAGCTTTCTTT
cdr3_aa: CASNGGLMNTEAFF

v_call: TRBV14
d_call: NA
clone_size: NA
j_call: TRBJ2-7
cdr3_nt: TGTGCCAGCAGCCAAGATTCGGGTTACGAGCAGTACTTC
cdr3_aa: CASSQDSGYEQYF

v_call: TRBV2
d_call: TRBD1
clone_size: NA
j_call: TRBJ1-3
cdr3_nt: TGTGCCAGCAGTCTGGACAGGGGGTCTGGAAACACCATATATTTT
cdr3_aa: CASSLDRGSGNTIYF

v_call: TRBV7-2
d_call: TRBD2
clone_size: NA
j_call: TRBJ2-3
cdr3_nt: TGTGCCAGCAGCCCCCACGGCGGGAGCAAATCTAGCACAGATACGCAGTATTTT
cdr3_aa: CASSPHGGSKSSTDTQYF

v_call: TRBV11-2
d_call: NA
clone_size: NA
j_call: TRBJ2-7
cdr3_nt: TGTGCCAGCAGCGGGCCCGGACACAGGAAAGGGTACGAGCAGTACTTC
cdr3_aa: CASSGPGHRKGYEQYF

v_call: TRBV6-1
d_call: TRBD1
clone_size: NA
j_call: TRBJ1-5
cdr3_nt: TGTGCCAGCAGACGACAGGGAACGCTTTATCAGCCCCAGCATTTT
cdr3_aa: CASRRQGTLYQPQHF

v_call: TRBV27
d_call: TRBD2
clone_size: NA
j_call: TRBJ2-1
cdr3_nt: TGTGCCAGCAGTTTACTAGCGGGAGGTTGGAATGAGCAGTTCTTC
cdr3_aa: CASSLLAGGWNEQFF

v_call: TRBV7-9
d_call: NA
clone_size: once
j_call: TRBJ2-3
cdr3_nt: TGTGCCAGCAGCTTAGCGGGGGCATACACAGATACGCAGTATTTT
cdr3_aa: CASSLAGAYTDTQYF

v_call: TRBV28
d_call: NA
clone_size: few
j_call: TRBJ2-7
cdr3_nt: TGTGCCAGCAGTTCGCACGACAGGTGGAGCTCCTACGAGCAGTACTTC
cdr3_aa: CASSSHDRWSSYEQYF

v_call: TRBV2
d_call: NA
clone_size: NA
j_call: TRBJ2-1
cdr3_nt: TGTGCCAGCAGTGAGGGCTCTTACAATGAGCAGTTCTTC
cdr3_aa: CASSEGSYNEQFF